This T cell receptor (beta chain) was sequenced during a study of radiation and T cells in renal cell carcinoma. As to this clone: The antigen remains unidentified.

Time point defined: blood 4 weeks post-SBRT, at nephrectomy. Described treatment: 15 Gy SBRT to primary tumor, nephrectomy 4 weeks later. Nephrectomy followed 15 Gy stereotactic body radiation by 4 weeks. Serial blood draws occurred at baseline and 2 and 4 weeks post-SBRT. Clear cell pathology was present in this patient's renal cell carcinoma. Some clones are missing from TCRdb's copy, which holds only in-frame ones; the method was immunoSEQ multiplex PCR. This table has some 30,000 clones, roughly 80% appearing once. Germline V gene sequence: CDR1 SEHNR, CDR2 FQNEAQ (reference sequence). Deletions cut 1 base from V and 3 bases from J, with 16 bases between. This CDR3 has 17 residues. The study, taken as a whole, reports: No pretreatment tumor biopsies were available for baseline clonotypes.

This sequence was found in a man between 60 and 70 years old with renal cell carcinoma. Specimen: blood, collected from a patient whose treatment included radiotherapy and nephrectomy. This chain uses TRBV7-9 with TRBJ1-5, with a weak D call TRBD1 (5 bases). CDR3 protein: CASSLEWGLPHNQPQHF. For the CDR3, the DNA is TGTGCCAGCAGCTTAGAGTGGGGACTCCCCCACAATCAGCCCCAGCATTTT.